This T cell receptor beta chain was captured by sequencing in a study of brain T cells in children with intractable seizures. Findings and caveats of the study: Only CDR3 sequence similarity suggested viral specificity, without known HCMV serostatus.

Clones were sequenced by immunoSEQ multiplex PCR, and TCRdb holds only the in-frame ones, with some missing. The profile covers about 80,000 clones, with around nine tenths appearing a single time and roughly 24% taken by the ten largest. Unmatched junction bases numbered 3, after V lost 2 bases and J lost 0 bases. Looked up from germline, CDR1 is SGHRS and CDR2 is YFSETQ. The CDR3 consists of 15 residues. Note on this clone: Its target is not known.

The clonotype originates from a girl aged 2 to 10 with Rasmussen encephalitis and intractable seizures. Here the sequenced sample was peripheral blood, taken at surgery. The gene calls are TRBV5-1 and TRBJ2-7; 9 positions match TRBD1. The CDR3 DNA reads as TGCGCCAGCAGCTTAGGGACAGGGTTCTCCTACGAGCAGTACTTC. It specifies CASSLGTGFSYEQYF.